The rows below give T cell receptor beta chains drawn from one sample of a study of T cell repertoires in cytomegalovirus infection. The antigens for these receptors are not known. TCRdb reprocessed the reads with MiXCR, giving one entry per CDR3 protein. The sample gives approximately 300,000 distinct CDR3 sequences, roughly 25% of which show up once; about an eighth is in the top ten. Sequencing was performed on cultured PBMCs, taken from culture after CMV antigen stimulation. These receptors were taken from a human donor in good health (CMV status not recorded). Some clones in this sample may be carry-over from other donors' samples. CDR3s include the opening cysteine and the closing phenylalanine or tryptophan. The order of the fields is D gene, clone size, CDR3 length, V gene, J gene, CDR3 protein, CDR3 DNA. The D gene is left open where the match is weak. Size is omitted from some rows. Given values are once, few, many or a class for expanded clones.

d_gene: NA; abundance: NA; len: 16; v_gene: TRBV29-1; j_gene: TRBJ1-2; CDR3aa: CSVETRRAGESYGYTF; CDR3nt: TGCAGCGTTGAAACCCGAAGAGCAGGTGAAAGCTATGGCTACACCTTC
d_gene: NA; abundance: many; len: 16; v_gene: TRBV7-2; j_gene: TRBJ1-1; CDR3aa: CASSSEGSGGGTEAFF; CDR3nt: TGTGCCAGCAGCTCAGAGGGGTCGGGTGGGGGCACTGAAGCTTTCTTT
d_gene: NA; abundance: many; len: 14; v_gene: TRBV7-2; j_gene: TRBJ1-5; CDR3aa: CASSPGDTGQPQHF; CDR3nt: TGTGCCAGCAGCCCAGGGGATACGGGGCAGCCCCAGCATTTT
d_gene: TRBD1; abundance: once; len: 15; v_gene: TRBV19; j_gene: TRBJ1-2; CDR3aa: CASSRAGTGDYGYTF; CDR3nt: TGTGCCAGTAGTCGCGCCGGGACAGGGGACTATGGCTACACCTTC
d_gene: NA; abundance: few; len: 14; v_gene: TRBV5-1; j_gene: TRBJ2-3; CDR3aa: CASSTLLVTDTQYF; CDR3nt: TGCGCCAGCAGCACCCTACTAGTGACAGATACGCAGTATTTT
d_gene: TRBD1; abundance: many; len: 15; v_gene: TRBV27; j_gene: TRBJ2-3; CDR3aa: CASSFRDRSTDTQYF; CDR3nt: TGTGCCAGCAGTTTTCGGGACAGGAGCACAGATACGCAGTATTTT
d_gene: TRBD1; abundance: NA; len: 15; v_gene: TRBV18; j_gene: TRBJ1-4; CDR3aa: CASSPGSRGNEKLFF; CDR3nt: TGTGCCAGCTCACCCGGAAGCAGGGGGAATGAAAAACTGTTTTTT
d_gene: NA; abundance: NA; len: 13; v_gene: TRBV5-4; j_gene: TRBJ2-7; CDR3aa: CASSLELYYEQYF; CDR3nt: TGTGCCAGCAGCTTGGAACTTTACTACGAGCAGTACTTC
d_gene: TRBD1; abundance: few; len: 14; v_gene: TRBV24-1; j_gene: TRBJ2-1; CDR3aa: CATSLGQNIGEQFF; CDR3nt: TGTGCCACCAGCCTGGGACAGAATATCGGTGAGCAGTTCTTC
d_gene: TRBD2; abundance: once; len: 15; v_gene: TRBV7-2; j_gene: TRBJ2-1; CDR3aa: CASSSGLATWSEQFF; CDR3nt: TGTGCCAGCAGCTCGGGACTAGCGACCTGGAGTGAGCAGTTCTTC
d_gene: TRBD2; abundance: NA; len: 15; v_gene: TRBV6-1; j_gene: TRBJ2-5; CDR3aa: CASNLRLAGGETQYF; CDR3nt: TGTGCCAGCAATCTTAGACTAGCGGGAGGAGAGACCCAGTACTTC
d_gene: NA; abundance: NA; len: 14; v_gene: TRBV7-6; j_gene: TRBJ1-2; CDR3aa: CASSLEAPGAGYTF; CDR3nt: TGTGCCAGCAGCTTAGAGGCCCCAGGGGCTGGCTACACCTTC
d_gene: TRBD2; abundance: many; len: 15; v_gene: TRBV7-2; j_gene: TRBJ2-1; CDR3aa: CASSDGLARYNEQFF; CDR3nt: TGTGCCAGCAGCGACGGACTAGCACGCTACAATGAGCAGTTCTTC
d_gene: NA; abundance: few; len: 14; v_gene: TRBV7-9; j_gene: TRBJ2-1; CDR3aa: CASSPLDGINEQFF; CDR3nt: TGTGCCAGCAGCCCACTGGACGGAATCAATGAGCAGTTCTTC
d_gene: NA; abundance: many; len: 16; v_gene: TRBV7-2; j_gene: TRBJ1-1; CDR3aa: CASSPGLGGQGTEAFF; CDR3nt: TGTGCCAGCAGCCCCGGTTTGGGGGGGCAGGGCACTGAAGCTTTCTTT
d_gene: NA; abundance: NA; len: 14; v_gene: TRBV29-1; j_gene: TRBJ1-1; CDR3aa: CSAGGGTENTEAFF; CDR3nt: TGCAGCGCCGGGGGAGGGACGGAGAACACTGAAGCTTTCTTT
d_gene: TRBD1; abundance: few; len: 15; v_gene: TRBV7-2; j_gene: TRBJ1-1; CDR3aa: CASSLIQGAATEAFF; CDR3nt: TGTGCCAGCAGCTTAATCCAGGGGGCGGCCACTGAAGCTTTCTTT
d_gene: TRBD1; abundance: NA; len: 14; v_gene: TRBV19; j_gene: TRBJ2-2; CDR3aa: CATPDRANTGELFF; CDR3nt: TGTGCCACCCCGGACAGGGCGAACACCGGGGAGCTGTTTTTT
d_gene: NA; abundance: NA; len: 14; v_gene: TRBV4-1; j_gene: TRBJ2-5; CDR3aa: CASSQEQYQETQYF; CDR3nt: TGCGCCAGCAGCCAAGAACAGTACCAAGAGACCCAGTACTTC
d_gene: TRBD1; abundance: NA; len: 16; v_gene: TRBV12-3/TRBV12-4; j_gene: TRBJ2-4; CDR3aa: CASRKQGNEAKNIQYF; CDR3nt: TGTGCCAGCAGGAAACAGGGGAATGAGGCCAAAAACATTCAGTACTTC
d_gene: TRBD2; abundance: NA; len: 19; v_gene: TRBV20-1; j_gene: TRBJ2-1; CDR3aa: CSARDRSSGRAVTYNEQFF; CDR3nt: TGCAGTGCTAGAGACCGGAGTAGCGGGAGGGCCGTGACCTACAATGAGCAGTTCTTC
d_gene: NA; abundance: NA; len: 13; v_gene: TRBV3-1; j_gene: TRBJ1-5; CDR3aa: CASSQDRNQPQHF; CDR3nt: TGTGCCAGCAGCCAAGATCGAAATCAGCCCCAGCATTTT
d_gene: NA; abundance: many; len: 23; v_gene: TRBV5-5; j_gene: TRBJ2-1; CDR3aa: CASSSKGGVLSVLGLYSYNEQFF; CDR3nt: TGTGCCAGCAGCTCAAAGGGCGGGGTTCTATCGGTCCTAGGGCTCTACTCCTACAATGAGCAGTTCTTC
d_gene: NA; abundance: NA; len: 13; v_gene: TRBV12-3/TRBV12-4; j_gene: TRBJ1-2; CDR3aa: CASSNRDNYGYTF; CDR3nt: TGTGCCAGCAGCAACAGGGATAACTATGGCTACACCTTC
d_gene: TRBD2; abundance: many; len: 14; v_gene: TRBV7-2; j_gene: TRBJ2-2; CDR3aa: CASRTSGSKGELFF; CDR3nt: TGTGCCAGCAGGACTAGCGGGAGTAAAGGGGAGCTGTTTTTT
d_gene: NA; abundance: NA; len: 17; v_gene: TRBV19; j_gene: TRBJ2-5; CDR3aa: CASSRTPQGVYQETQYF; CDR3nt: TGTGCCAGTAGCCGAACCCCCCAGGGAGTGTACCAAGAGACCCAGTACTTC
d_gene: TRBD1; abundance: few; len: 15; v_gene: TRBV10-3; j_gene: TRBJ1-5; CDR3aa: CAISSDRASNQPQHF; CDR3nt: TGTGCCATCAGCTCGGACAGGGCAAGCAATCAGCCCCAGCATTTT
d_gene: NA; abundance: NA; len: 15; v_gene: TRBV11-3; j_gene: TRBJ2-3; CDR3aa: CASSLIRTSTDTQYF; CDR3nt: TGTGCCAGCAGCCTTATCAGAACTTCAACAGATACGCAGTATTTT
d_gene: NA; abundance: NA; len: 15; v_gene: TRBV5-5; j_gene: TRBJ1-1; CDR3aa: CASSLGGPQNTEAFF; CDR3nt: TGTGCCAGCAGCTTGGGGGGACCGCAGAACACTGAAGCTTTCTTT
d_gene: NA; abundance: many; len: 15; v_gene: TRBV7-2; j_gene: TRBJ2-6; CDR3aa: CASSLTGTGANVLTF; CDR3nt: TGTGCCAGCAGCTTAACAGGGACTGGGGCCAACGTCCTGACTTTC
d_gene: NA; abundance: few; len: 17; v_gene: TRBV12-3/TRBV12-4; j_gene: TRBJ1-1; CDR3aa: CASSLQIGLRGATEAFF; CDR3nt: TGTGCCAGCAGTTTGCAGATCGGTCTAAGGGGGGCAACTGAAGCTTTCTTT
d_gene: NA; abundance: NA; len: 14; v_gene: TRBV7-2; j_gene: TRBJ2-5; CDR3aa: CASSFDSFKGTQYF; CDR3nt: TGTGCCAGCAGCTTCGACAGTTTTAAGGGGACCCAGTACTTC
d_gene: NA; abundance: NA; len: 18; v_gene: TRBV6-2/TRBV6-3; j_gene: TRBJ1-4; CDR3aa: CASSHPVSSGTSNEKLFF; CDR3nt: TGTGCCAGCAGTCATCCCGTCTCCTCCGGGACAAGTAATGAAAAACTGTTTTTT
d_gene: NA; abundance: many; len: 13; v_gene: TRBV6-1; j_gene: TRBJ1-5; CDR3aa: CASSEAARGAQHF; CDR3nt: TGTGCCAGCAGTGAAGCGGCCCGGGGGGCCCAGCATTTT
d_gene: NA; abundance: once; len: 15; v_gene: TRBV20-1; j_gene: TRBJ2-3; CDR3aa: CSAPKDGGSTDTQYF; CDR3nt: TGCAGTGCCCCTAAGGACGGAGGGAGCACAGATACGCAGTATTTT
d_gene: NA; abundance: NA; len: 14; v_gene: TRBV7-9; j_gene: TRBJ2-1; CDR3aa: CASSFRLAYNEQFF; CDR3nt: TGTGCCAGCAGCTTCCGTCTAGCGTACAATGAGCAGTTCTTC
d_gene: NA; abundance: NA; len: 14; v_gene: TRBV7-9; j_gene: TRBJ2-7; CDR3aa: CASSLADSFDEQYF; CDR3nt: TGTGCCAGCAGCTTGGCCGACAGTTTCGACGAGCAGTACTTC
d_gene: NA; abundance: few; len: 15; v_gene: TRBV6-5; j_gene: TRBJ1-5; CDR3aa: CASKLWGGKEQPQHF; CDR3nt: TGTGCCAGCAAGTTATGGGGGGGAAAAGAACAGCCCCAGCATTTT
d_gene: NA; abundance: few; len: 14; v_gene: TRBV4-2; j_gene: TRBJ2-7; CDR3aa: CASSQDLGGYEQYF; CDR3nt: TGTGCCAGCAGCCAAGATCTAGGAGGCTACGAGCAGTACTTC
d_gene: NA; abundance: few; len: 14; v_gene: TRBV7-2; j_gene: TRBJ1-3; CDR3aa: CASSEAYSGNTIYF; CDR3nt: TGTGCCAGCAGTGAGGCCTACTCTGGAAACACCATATATTTT
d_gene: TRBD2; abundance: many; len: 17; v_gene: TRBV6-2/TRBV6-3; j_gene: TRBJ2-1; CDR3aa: CASSYFTSGTKYNEQFF; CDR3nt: TGTGCCAGCAGTTACTTTACTAGCGGGACCAAATACAATGAGCAGTTCTTC
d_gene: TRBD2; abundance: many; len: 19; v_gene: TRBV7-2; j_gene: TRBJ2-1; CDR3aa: CASSLGLAGVIATYNEQFF; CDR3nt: TGTGCCAGCAGCTTGGGACTAGCGGGAGTTATCGCCACCTACAATGAGCAGTTCTTC
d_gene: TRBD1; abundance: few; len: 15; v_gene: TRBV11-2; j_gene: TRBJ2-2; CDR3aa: CASSSYRGSTGELFF; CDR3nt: TGTGCCAGCAGCTCGTACAGGGGGAGCACCGGGGAGCTGTTTTTT
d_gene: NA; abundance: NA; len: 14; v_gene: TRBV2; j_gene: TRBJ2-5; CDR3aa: CASNGLWPQETQYF; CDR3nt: TGTGCCAGCAATGGGTTATGGCCCCAAGAGACCCAGTACTTC
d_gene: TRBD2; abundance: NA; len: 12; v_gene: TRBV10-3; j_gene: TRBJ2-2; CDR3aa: CAISETTSGLFF; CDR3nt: TGTGCCATCAGTGAAACGACTAGCGGGCTGTTTTTT